These 14 T cell receptor beta chains share one sample of origin, sequenced in a study of blood T cell repertoires in COVID-19. TCRdb's copy holds only in-frame clones and misses some; the assay was immunoSEQ multiplex PCR. The sample shows approximately 310,000 clones, around 84% of them seen only once. Sample: PBMCs or T cells enriched from blood (not recorded which). The receptor source for this set is a woman aged 25-40 years who had been exposed to COVID-19.

The gene calls are TRBV2 and TRBJ1-6, with D perhaps matching TRBD1 (5 bases). V was pared by 4 bases and J by 6 bases, with 13 bases between. CDR1 and CDR2 from the germline V gene are SNHLY and FYNNEI. The CDR3 is 15 amino acids. The CDR3 coding sequence is TGTGCCAGCAGTGGCAGGGTCGCGACTAATTCACCCCTCCACTTT. Amino acid sequence: CASSGRVATNSPLHF. The variable domain in full, completed from reference TRBV2 and TRBJ1-6, reads EPEVTQTPSHQVTQMGQEVILRCVPISNHLYFYWYRQILGQKVEFLVSFYNNEISEKSEIFDDQFSVERPDGSNFTLKIRSTKLEDSAMYFCASSGRVATNSPLHFGNGTRLTVT.

The rearrangement joins TRBV5-1 to TRBJ2-1; D unresolved. Germline V CDR1 and CDR2: SGHRS, YFSETQ. The CDR3 length is 13 residues. Trimming left V 1 base short and J 7 bases short, with 9 bases between. CDR3 coding DNA: TGCGCCAGCAGCTTGTTCGAGAGGAATGAGCAGTTCTTC. Its translation is CASSLFERNEQFF.

V gene TRBV10-3 combines with J gene TRBJ2-7; D gene uncertain. Germline V gene lookup returns CDR1 ENHRY and CDR2 SYGVKD. The CDR3 is made up of 13 amino acids. With 3 bases removed from V and 3 bases from J, the gap between germline ends came to 9 bases. This CDR3 is CAISESHSYEQYF. For the CDR3, the DNA is TGTGCCATCAGTGAAAGTCACAGCTACGAGCAGTACTTC.

The genes are TRBV3-1 (or the pseudogene TRBV3-2) and TRBJ2-5, with 9 bases matching TRBD2. This CDR3 is built from 17 residues. The V gene end was trimmed by 4 bases and the J gene end by 4 bases; junction bases not matched to a gene: 13. Germline V gene data show CDR1 as LGHDT and CDR2 as YNNKEL (reference sequence). The DNA for the CDR3 is TGTGCCAGCAGCCCCTATACGGTAGCGGGGGTTGGAGAGACCCAGTACTTC. Translated: CASSPYTVAGVGETQYF.

The J gene is TRBJ1-1, the V gene TRBV7-3; 11 bases align to TRBD1. With V trimmed by 4 bases and J by 5 bases, 3 bases remained unmatched. The germline gives CDR1 SGHTA, CDR2 FQGTGA. The CDR3 extends over 14 amino acids. The CDR3 nucleotides read TGTGCCAGCAGCTCCGGGACAGGGGGGACTGAAGCTTTCTTT. Encoded protein: CASSSGTGGTEAFF.

The chain joins TRBV6-1 to TRBJ1-2, with TRBD1 matching over 7 bases. J lost 4 bases, V lost 3 bases, and 8 bases had no gene match. The CDR3 consists of 15 residues. Germline V lookup: CDR1 MNHNS, CDR2 SASEGT. The CDR3 here is CASSDNTGVGYGYTF. DNA for the CDR3: TGTGCCAGCAGTGATAACACAGGGGTGGGCTATGGCTACACCTTC.

The chain uses TRBV29-1 and TRBJ1-4; TRBD1 agrees at 9 bases. The CDR3 has 14 amino acids. Trimming cost V 6 bases and J 5 bases; bases outside gene matches: 7. Germline CDR1 SQVTM, CDR2 ANQGSEA. This chain's CDR3 is CSVLQGAGNEKLFF. Written as DNA, the CDR3 is TGCAGCGTGCTACAGGGGGCGGGAAATGAAAAACTGTTTTTT.

The chain uses TRBV9 and TRBJ1-2; 7 positions agree with TRBD1. Germline trimming cut 4 bases from V and 0 bases from J; bases unmatched to any gene: 12. The CDR3 contains 17 residues. Germline V CDR1 and CDR2: SGDLS, YYNGEE. CDR3 DNA sequence: TGTGCCAGCAGCTTGCGACAGGGTCGGTGCTCTAACTATGGCTACACCTTC. Protein product: CASSLRQGRCSNYGYTF. The entire variable domain, with the rest obtained from reference TRBV9 and TRBJ1-2, is as follows: DSGVTQTPKHLITATGQRVTLRCSPRSGDLSVYWYQQSLDQGLQFLIQYYNGEERAKGNILERFSAQQFPDLHSELNLSSLELGDSALYFCASSLRQGRCSNYGYTFGSGTRLTVV.

This clone occurred once. The chain couples TRBV5-4 to TRBJ1-2, with 9 bases aligning to TRBD1. This CDR3 contains 14 residues. Germline-derived CDR1 and CDR2 are SGHNT and YYREEE (reference sequence). V was clipped by 10 bases and J by 1 base; unmatched bases: 8. This chain's CDR3 is CAGSPGQGNYGYTF. The CDR3 nucleotides are TGTGCCGGCTCCCCGGGACAGGGTAACTATGGCTACACCTTC.

This chain links TRBV9 with TRBJ2-1, with D tentatively TRBD2 (5 bases). The V gene lost 0 bases and the J gene lost 15 bases, with 16 bases spanning the gap. CDR3 length equals 13 residues. CDR1 SGDLS and CDR2 YYNGEE come from the germline V gene. The CDR3 loop is CASSVEAGMPMFF. In DNA form, the CDR3 reads TGTGCCAGCAGCGTAGAAGCCGGGATGCCGATGTTCTTC.

The J gene is TRBJ2-5, the V gene TRBV7-9; unclear D gene. Germline V gene lookup returns CDR1 SEHNR and CDR2 FQNEAQ (reference sequence). The V end lost 2 bases, the J end lost 4 bases, and 11 bases lay between the germline ends. The CDR3 covers 14 residues. CDR3 bases: TGTGCCAGCAGCTTAACTATATTTCGAGAGACCCAGTACTTC. Amino acid sequence: CASSLTIFRETQYF.

The V and J genes are TRBV6-4 and TRBJ1-6, with D unclear. The CDR3 is 14 residues long. CDR1 MRHNA and CDR2 SNTAGT come from the germline V gene. The V and J ends lost 3 bases and 5 bases respectively, with 8 bases between them. The CDR3 here is CASSEDWNNSPLHF. In nucleotides, the CDR3 is TGTGCCAGCAGTGAGGACTGGAATAATTCACCCCTCCACTTT.

The genes are TRBV28 and TRBJ1-1; D gene ambiguous. The CDR3 loop spans 15 amino acids. V shed 1 base and J shed 0 bases, with 9 bases lying between them. Germline V gives CDR1 MDHEN, CDR2 SYDVKM. The DNA of the CDR3 is TGTGCCAGCAGTTTATACCAGTCGATGAACACTGAAGCTTTCTTT. Translating gives CASSLYQSMNTEAFF.

The V gene is TRBV28, the J gene TRBJ2-2, with D maybe TRBD1 (5 bases). This CDR3 is 13 amino acids long. Looked up from germline, CDR1 is MDHEN and CDR2 is SYDVKM. The ends were cut back, 7 bases at V and 1 base at J, with 7 bases in the middle. The CDR3 DNA sequence: TGTGCCAGCATTCAGGGGAACACCGGGGAGCTGTTTTTT. Its protein is CASIQGNTGELFF.